Listed here are 21 T cell receptor beta chains from one sample, sequenced in a study of T cell changes during pregnancy in multiple sclerosis. Clones were sequenced by immunoSEQ multiplex PCR, and TCRdb holds only the in-frame ones, with some missing. The table has 85,000 to 100,000 clones, around 90% seen once. The specimen was peripheral blood, collected in the first trimester of pregnancy. Source of these receptors: a female donor with multiple sclerosis, enrolled in a pregnancy study.

J is TRBJ2-6 and V is TRBV29-1, with TRBD2 matching 8 bases. CDR1 and CDR2 (germline): SQVTM, ANQGSEA. The CDR3 contains 16 residues. V shed 0 bases and J 1 base; nucleotides not matched to a gene: 2. CDR3 nucleotides: TGCAGCGTTGAAGATCGGGAGGGTTCTGGGGCCAACGTCCTGACTTTC. It yields the protein CSVEDREGSGANVLTF.

This chain uses TRBV28 with TRBJ2-2, with TRBD1 matching 8 bases. Germline loops: CDR1 MDHEN, CDR2 SYDVKM. Germline trimming cut 6 bases from V and 7 bases from J; bases unmatched to any gene: 4. The CDR3 totals 13 residues. The CDR3 coding sequence is TGTGCCAGCAGGCAGGGGGCGGTCGGGGAGCTGTTTTTT. It specifies CASRQGAVGELFF.

This chain uses TRBV10-1 with TRBJ2-1; 10 nucleotides align to TRBD2. Germline V gives CDR1 WNHNN, CDR2 SYGVQD (reference sequence). The CDR3 totals 15 residues. Trimming took 6 bases from V and 9 from J; bases not matched to a gene: 11. CDR3 in amino acids: CASSRRLAGEGEQFF. The CDR3 nucleotides read TGCGCCAGCAGCAGGAGGCTAGCGGGAGAGGGTGAGCAGTTCTTC.

The genes are TRBV9 and TRBJ2-2; TRBD2 might be the D (7 bases). This CDR3 spans 17 amino acids. V dropped 5 bases and J dropped 1 base, with 18 bases sitting between them. Germline V gene data show CDR1 as SGDLS and CDR2 as YYNGEE. CDR3 DNA: TGTGCCAGCAGGGGGGCGGGGGCCAACTTGAACACCGGGGAGCTGTTTTTT. Encoded protein: CASRGAGANLNTGELFF.

CDR3 nucleotides: TGTGCCACACGGGACAGAAGTGGACTGTTTTTT. Its translation: CATRDRSGLFF. V usage is TRBV2 and J usage is TRBJ1-4, with TRBD1 matching 7 bases. The CDR3 extends over 11 amino acids. J lost 13 bases, V lost 10 bases, and 9 bases had no gene match. Germline values: CDR1 SNHLY, CDR2 FYNNEI.

The table lists this clone with a count of one. The chain recombines TRBV7-9 with TRBJ2-2, with 7 nucleotides matching TRBD2. The length of the CDR3 is 13 residues. The V segment lost 8 bases and the J segment 5 bases; nucleotides outside the gene matches: 5. CDR1 and CDR2 (germline): SEHNR, FQNEAQ (reference sequence). CDR3 residues: CASGTNPTGELFF. CDR3 in DNA: TGTGCCAGCGGGACTAACCCAACCGGGGAGCTGTTTTTT. Drawing the rest from reference TRBV7-9 and TRBJ2-2, the complete variable domain is DTGVSQNPRHKITKRGQNVTFRCDPISEHNRLYWYRQTLGQGPEFLTYFQNEAQLEKSRLLSDRFSAERPKGSFSTLEIQRTEQGDSAMYLCASGTNPTGELFFGEGSRLTVL.

The chain joins TRBV7-2 to TRBJ1-5; the match to TRBD1 covers 7 bases. The CDR3 sequence is 15 residues long. The germline CDR1 and CDR2 sequences are SGHTA and FQGNSA. The ends lost 4 bases at V and 5 bases at J; junction bases unmatched: 8. Here the CDR3 DNA reads TGTGCCAGCAGCTCTCAGACAGGGTTAGATCAGCCCCAGCATTTT. It specifies CASSSQTGLDQPQHF.

The chain joins TRBV5-1 to TRBJ1-5, with D hard to call. The germline gives CDR1 SGHRS, CDR2 YFSETQ. V was cut by 0 bases and J by 8 bases, with 12 bases left in between. The CDR3 extends over 14 amino acids. CDR3 sequence (DNA): TGCGCCAGCAGCTTGGGGAGTCCCGGGAAGCCCCAGCATTTT. It codes for CASSLGSPGKPQHF.

This clone is a singleton in its sample. V and J are TRBV5-8 and TRBJ1-3; 7 bases agree with TRBD1. Germline V gene sequence: CDR1 SGHTS, CDR2 YDEGEE. The CDR3 is 15 residues long. Trimming removed 2 bases from V and 0 bases from J; junction bases left unmatched: 2. CDR3 loop: CASSLGTVSGNTIYF. Written as DNA, the CDR3 is TGTGCCAGCAGCTTAGGGACAGTCTCTGGAAACACCATATATTTT.

The chain joins TRBV29-1 to TRBJ1-1, with 7 bases that match TRBD1. Germline assignment: CDR1 SQVTM and CDR2 ANQGSEA. V lost 5 bases and J lost 2; bases outside the gene matches: 5. The CDR3 runs to 13 residues. The CDR3 DNA reads TGCAGCGTTTGGGACAGACTAAACACTGAAGCTTTCTTT. As protein: CSVWDRLNTEAFF. The full variable domain, with the rest looked up from reference TRBV29-1 and TRBJ1-1, is SAVISQKPSRDICQRGTSLTIQCQVDSQVTMMFWYRQQPGQSLTLIATANQGSEATYESGFVIDKFPISRPNLTFSTLTVSNMSPEDSSIYLCSVWDRLNTEAFFGQGTRLTVV.

This rearrangement joins TRBV4-3 to TRBJ1-1, with D uncertain. This CDR3 spans 15 amino acids. CDR1 and CDR2 from the germline V gene are LGHNA and YSLEER. Deletions cut 5 bases from V and 0 bases from J, with 13 bases between. The CDR3, as DNA: TGCGCCAGCAGCGTAAGGGAGGGTTTGAACACTGAAGCTTTCTTT. It translates to CASSVREGLNTEAFF.

This clone occurred once. The CDR3 DNA sequence: TGTGCCATCAGTGACTACTCCGGTACCTACGAGCAGTACTTC. Translated: CAISDYSGTYEQYF. The chain uses TRBV10-3 and TRBJ2-7; no clear D gene. V shed 3 bases and J shed 2 bases, with 11 bases lying between them. Germline CDR1 ENHRY, CDR2 SYGVKD. This CDR3 contains 14 residues.

The chain joins TRBV7-8 to TRBJ2-1, with 7 bases fitting TRBD1. The germline V gene has CDR1 SGHVS and CDR2 FQNEAQ. The trim removed 11 bases at V and 0 bases at J, leaving 7 bases unmatched. The CDR3 consists of 14 residues. CDR3 sequence: CASGQESSYNEQFF. The CDR3 nucleotides are TGTGCCTCTGGACAGGAAAGCTCCTACAATGAGCAGTTCTTC.

The rearrangement uses TRBV21-1 and TRBJ2-7; TRBD2, the D gene given by the table, was not confirmed from the DNA. TRBV21-1 is flagged as a pseudogene. The CDR3 loop spans 17 amino acids. This CDR3 reads CASSYAFGLEPPYEQYF. The CDR3 DNA sequence: TGTGCCAGCAGCTATGCTTTCGGCCTAGAACCCCCCTACGAGCAGTACTTC.

The chain recombines TRBV6-6 with TRBJ2-1; 7 nucleotides match TRBD1. Germline CDR1 is MNHNY and CDR2 is SVGAGI (reference sequence). V shed 7 bases and J 10 bases; nucleotides not matched to a gene: 10. The CDR3 runs 13 residues. The CDR3 DNA reads as TGTGCCAGCACCGCAGACAGGGTGAGAGAGCAGTTCTTC. Its translation is CASTADRVREQFF.

The chain has TRBV28 and TRBJ2-1; perhaps TRBD2 as D (5 bases). The CDR3 runs to 15 residues. Germline CDR1 and CDR2: MDHEN and SYDVKM. Trimming shortened V by 3 bases and J by 3 bases, and 12 bases separated the two germline ends. CDR3: CASSLFSVGYNEQFF. In DNA, the CDR3 is TGTGCCAGCAGTTTGTTTAGCGTTGGCTACAATGAGCAGTTCTTC.

V is TRBV7-9 and J is TRBJ1-4, with TRBD1 matching over 7 bases. V trimming: 4 bases; J trimming: 2 bases; junction bases outside the gene matches: 4. Germline values: CDR1 SEHNR, CDR2 FQNEAQ (reference sequence). The CDR3 spans 15 residues. The CDR3 protein is CASSSKTGTNEKLFF. Written as DNA, the CDR3 is TGTGCCAGCAGCTCGAAGACAGGGACTAATGAAAAACTGTTTTTT.

The J gene is TRBJ2-2, the V gene TRBV9, with D perhaps TRBD1 (5 bases). Trimming stripped 0 bases from V and 0 bases from J, with 9 bases between. Germline loops: CDR1 SGDLS, CDR2 YYNGEE. This CDR3 is built from 16 residues. In nucleotides, the CDR3 is TGTGCCAGCAGCGTAGGGGTGACAGCGAACACCGGGGAGCTGTTTTTT. Its protein is CASSVGVTANTGELFF.

V is TRBV7-9 and J is TRBJ1-2; TRBD1 matches 7 bases. The CDR3 is made up of 15 amino acids. Germline values: CDR1 SEHNR, CDR2 FQNEAQ (reference sequence). The V gene end was trimmed by 4 bases and the J gene end by 4 bases; junction bases not matched to a gene: 9. In nucleotides, the CDR3 is TGTGCCAGCAGCTCCTCGGACAGGAACCGCTATGGCTACACCTTC. This translates into CASSSSDRNRYGYTF.

The rearrangement uses TRBV7-3 and TRBJ1-2; D is uncertain. Trimming left V 5 bases short and J 4 bases short, with 17 bases between. CDR3 length equals 15 residues. Germline V gives CDR1 SGHTA, CDR2 FQGTGA. The CDR3 DNA reads TGTGCCAGCAGCGTAGGAGGTGGCGTGAGCTATGGCTACACCTTC. This encodes CASSVGGGVSYGYTF.

This sequence joins TRBV18 and TRBJ2-2; D may be TRBD2 (6 bases). Germline V gene lookup returns CDR1 KGHSH and CDR2 LQKENI. V was shortened by 2 bases and J by 2 bases, with 12 bases between the two germline ends. CDR3 length: 16 residues. The CDR3 bases are TGTGCCAGCTCACCATTGGGACTTCTTAACACCGGGGAGCTGTTTTTT. This translates into CASSPLGLLNTGELFF.